This T cell receptor beta chain stems from a study of glioma-infiltrating T cells after dendritic cell vaccination. Study results and limitations: Patients with more pretreatment TILs had longer time to progression and survival.

The germline gives CDR1 LNHDA, CDR2 SQIVND (reference sequence). The CDR3 runs 12 residues. V lost 0 bases, J lost 11 bases, and 8 bases lay in between. This clone was observed a single time. Its antigen is undetermined. As to time point: after dendritic cell vaccination, including at tumor progression/relapse. Sequenced by immunoSEQ multiplex PCR; TCRdb stores in-frame clones only, minus some. Of under 130,000 clones listed, almost 90% are singletons. Sequenced here: blood, sampled after dendritic cell vaccination. The J gene is TRBJ1-5, the V gene TRBV19, with D unclear. The receptor was isolated from a human donor with glioblastoma. CDR3 in amino acids: CASSIEEGSQHF. The CDR3 bases are TGTGCCAGTAGTATAGAAGAGGGTTCCCAGCATTTT.